These 20 T cell receptor beta chains were all obtained from the same sample, sequenced in a study of blood T cell repertoires in COVID-19. Produced via immunoSEQ multiplex PCR; TCRdb's table is partial and in-frame only. Found here are more than 85,000 clones, 70% to 85% of them singletons; the top ten hold about 10%. Sequencing used peripheral blood. The receptors stem from a man between 65 and 85 years old with acute or convalescent COVID-19.

The chain joins TRBV6-1 to TRBJ1-6, with D tentatively TRBD1 (5 bases). This CDR3 has 15 residues. Germline CDR1 and CDR2: MNHNS and SASEGT. The V end was cut by 3 bases, the J end by 13 bases, with 19 bases between. For the CDR3, the DNA is TGTGCCAGCAGTGACATGGGGCGGACAAGCCCCCCCCTCCACTTT. The encoded protein is CASSDMGRTSPPLHF.

There are a few counts of this clone. The genes are TRBV29-1 and TRBJ1-2; weak D call: TRBD1 (6 bases). There are 13 residues in the CDR3. Looked up from germline, CDR1 is SQVTM and CDR2 is ANQGSEA. V was cut by 7 bases and J by 7 bases, with 19 bases left in between. Here the CDR3 DNA reads TGCAGCGGGATTTGGGACCAGGGGCGTGGCTACACCTTC. Its translation is CSGIWDQGRGYTF. The full variable domain, in which reference TRBV29-1 and TRBJ1-2 provide the parts outside the CDR3, is SAVISQKPSRDICQRGTSLTIQCQVDSQVTMMFWYRQQPGQSLTLIATANQGSEATYESGFVIDKFPISRPNLTFSTLTVSNMSPEDSSIYLCSGIWDQGRGYTFGSGTRLTVV.

This rearrangement joins TRBV28 to TRBJ2-7; TRBD1 matches 9 bases. CDR1 is MDHEN and CDR2 is SYDVKM in the germline V gene. The CDR3 sequence is 14 residues long. The V and J ends lost 5 bases and 5 bases, in that order; junction bases with no gene match: 7. CDR3 sequence: CASSRGGTGNEQYF. CDR3 bases: TGTGCCAGCAGTCGAGGAGGGACAGGGAACGAGCAGTACTTC.

DNA of the CDR3: TGTGCCAGCAGCTCGACAGGGGGCCCCAATCAGCCCCAGCATTTT. The encoded protein is CASSSTGGPNQPQHF. The rearrangement links TRBV7-2 to TRBJ1-5; 10 bases align to TRBD1. With V trimmed by 4 bases and J by 3 bases, 3 bases remained unmatched. The CDR3 totals 15 residues. CDR1 is SGHTA, CDR2 FQGNSA, per germline. The whole variable domain, filled in from reference TRBV7-2 and TRBJ1-5, reads GAGVSQSPSNKVTEKGKDVELRCDPISGHTALYWYRQSLGQGLEFLIYFQGNSAPDKSGLPSDRFSAERTGGSVSTLTIQRTQQEDSAVYLCASSSTGGPNQPQHFGDGTRLSIL.

The chain employs TRBV5-5 and TRBJ2-7; 8 bases match TRBD2. The junction had 18 bases not matched to a gene; V was cut back by 4 bases and J by 6 bases. Germline-derived CDR1 and CDR2 are SGHKS and YYEKEE (reference sequence). This CDR3 spans 17 amino acids. This CDR3 is CASSPGVGGLESTEQYF. CDR3 in DNA: TGTGCCAGCAGCCCCGGGGTGGGGGGACTAGAATCAACCGAGCAGTACTTC.

This rearrangement joins TRBV2 to TRBJ1-1; D gene unclear. CDR3 length equals 14 residues. Germline V CDR1 and CDR2: SNHLY, FYNNEI. V lost 5 bases to trimming and J lost 7 bases, with 17 bases between them. CDR3 bases: TGTGCCAGCAGTACCCGGTCCCTTCTAGGTGAAGCTTTCTTT. Translating gives CASSTRSLLGEAFF.

This clone occurred a few times. This chain links TRBV28 with TRBJ2-5; 8 bases are a match to TRBD1. In germline, CDR1 is MDHEN, CDR2 SYDVKM. There are 15 residues in the CDR3. The CDR3 spells CASWTGPSTRETQYF. CDR3 in DNA: TGTGCAAGCTGGACAGGGCCCTCCACGAGGGAGACCCAGTACTTC. The variable domain in full, completed from reference TRBV28 and TRBJ2-5, reads DVKVTQSSRYLVKRTGEKVFLECVQDMDHENMFWYRQDPGLGLRLIYFSYDVKMKEKGDIPEGYSVSREKKERFSLILESASTNQTSMYLCASWTGPSTRETQYFGPGTRLLVL.

V gene TRBV7-8 combines with J gene TRBJ1-1; D gene ambiguous. Per the germline V gene, CDR1 is SGHVS and CDR2 is FQNEAQ. This CDR3 comprises 13 residues. Trimming left V 3 bases short and J 1 base short, with 6 bases between. The DNA of the CDR3 is TGTGCCAGCAGCTTGTACAGGAACACTGAAGCTTTCTTT. Translated, it gives CASSLYRNTEAFF.

This chain uses TRBV24-1 with TRBJ2-3; TRBD2 aligns across 9 bases. This CDR3 is built from 17 residues. The germline V gene has CDR1 KGHDR and CDR2 SFDVKD. Trimming took 4 bases from V and 2 from J; bases not matched to a gene: 9. The CDR3 sequence: CATSEEIAGASTDTQYF. The CDR3 DNA sequence: TGTGCCACCAGTGAGGAAATAGCGGGAGCTTCCACAGATACGCAGTATTTT.

In DNA, the CDR3 is TGTGCCAGCAGCACACGGGCAGATACGCAGTATTTT. Translated: CASSTRADTQYF. The rearrangement uses TRBV6-5 and TRBJ2-3, with no clear D. The CDR3 sequence is 12 residues long. Germline CDR1 is MNHEY and CDR2 is SVGAGI. V shed 6 bases and J shed 4 bases, with 8 bases lying between them.

This clone was recorded a few times. The chain employs TRBV29-1 and TRBJ1-2; unclear D gene. The germline gives CDR1 SQVTM, CDR2 ANQGSEA. The V and J ends lost 3 bases and 8 bases respectively, with 16 bases between them. The CDR3 is made up of 13 amino acids. The CDR3 DNA follows: TGCAGCGTTGATTTGGACGGACTCAGCGGCTACACCTTC. Its translation: CSVDLDGLSGYTF.

This chain joins TRBV28 and TRBJ1-5; 11 nucleotides agree with TRBD1. This CDR3 contains 15 residues. V lost 5 bases and J lost 7; bases outside the gene matches: 7. Germline CDR1 MDHEN, CDR2 SYDVKM. The CDR3 is CASSHGQGALQPQHF. Here the CDR3 DNA reads TGTGCCAGCAGTCATGGACAGGGGGCTCTGCAGCCCCAGCATTTT.

The rearrangement links TRBV6-2 or TRBV6-3 to TRBJ1-5, with D perhaps matching TRBD1 (5 bases). This CDR3 has 17 amino acids. The germline CDR1 and CDR2 sequences are MNHEY and SVGEGT. Trimming left V 4 bases short and J 2 bases short, with 18 bases between. The CDR3 bases are TGTGCCAGCAGTTCCCCCCTCCGCCAGGGTGGCAATCAGCCCCAGCATTTT. Residues: CASSSPLRQGGNQPQHF.

V usage is TRBV30 and J usage is TRBJ1-5, with 8 bases that match TRBD1. The V segment lost 1 base and the J segment 8 bases; nucleotides outside the gene matches: 7. Germline V lookup: CDR1 GTSNPN, CDR2 SVGIG (reference sequence). This CDR3 contains 14 residues. Written as DNA, the CDR3 is TGTGCCTGGAGTGCTAGGACAGGGTTTGAGCCCCAGCATTTT. Translating it yields CAWSARTGFEPQHF.

This clone was recorded once. CDR3 protein: CASSAFGGMGTDEQFF. The DNA of the CDR3 is TGTGCCAGCAGCGCCTTTGGAGGGATGGGTACGGATGAGCAGTTCTTC. The rearrangement joins TRBV11-3 to TRBJ2-1; a possible D gene is TRBD2 (6 bases). The CDR3 is 16 amino acids. Trimming stripped 5 bases from V and 8 bases from J, with 22 bases between. In germline, CDR1 is SGHNT, CDR2 YENEEA.

The chain employs TRBV25-1 and TRBJ2-2; D may be TRBD1 (7 bases). The CDR3 is 14 residues long. Germline V CDR1 and CDR2: MGHDK, SYGVNS. The ends were cut back, 4 bases at V and 5 bases at J, with 11 bases in the middle. This chain's CDR3 is CASSVQGTTGELFF. The DNA of the CDR3 is TGTGCCAGCAGTGTACAGGGGACTACCGGGGAGCTGTTTTTT.

The rearrangement joins TRBV5-8 to TRBJ2-7; TRBD1 aligns across 7 bases. This CDR3 comprises 11 residues. The V and J ends lost 5 bases and 13 bases, in that order; junction bases with no gene match: 9. The V gene's germline CDR1 is SGHTS and CDR2 YDEGEE. CDR3 region: CASSLNRDRYF. For the CDR3, the DNA is TGTGCCAGCAGTTTAAACCGGGACAGATACTTC.

The chain has TRBV6-5 and TRBJ2-7; 11 bases agree with TRBD2. Germline loops: CDR1 MNHEY, CDR2 SVGAGI. V lost 0 bases to trimming and J lost 2 bases; unmatched junction nucleotides: 3. The CDR3 is 16 residues long. The CDR3 region is CASSYSTSGATYEQYF. The CDR3 coding sequence is TGTGCCAGCAGTTACTCGACTAGCGGGGCTACCTACGAGCAGTACTTC.

The chain couples TRBV7-9 to TRBJ2-1; 8 bases map to TRBD2. Germline V gene data show CDR1 as SEHNR and CDR2 as FQNEAQ (reference sequence). Trimming removed 5 bases from V and 16 bases from J; junction bases left unmatched: 16. The CDR3 is made up of 14 amino acids. This CDR3 reads CASSPYVSGTRIFF. As DNA, the CDR3 is TGTGCCAGCAGCCCCTATGTATCCGGGACTAGAATTTTCTTC.

The chain links TRBV2 to TRBJ2-1; D is unclear. This CDR3 has 13 residues. Germline CDR1 is SNHLY and CDR2 is FYNNEI. V lost 6 bases and J lost 8, with 14 bases in between. CDR3 DNA: TGTGCCAGCAGAAAAAACGAGGTGGATGAGCAGTTCTTC. Residues: CASRKNEVDEQFF.